This TCR beta chain was identified in a study of Ad26.COV2.S vaccination and SARS-CoV-2 variants. Trimming took 5 bases from V and 0 from J, leaving 11 bases between them. Germline values: CDR1 LNHDA, CDR2 SQIVND (reference sequence). The CDR3 consists of 14 residues. Clones were read by immunoSEQ multiplex PCR, and TCRdb kept only the in-frame ones, dropping some. The table lists about 400,000 clones, 83% of them singletons. The treatment was: around 19 received Ad26.COV2.S at low or high dose, single or two shots; 5 received placebo; per-sample allocation not given. Vaccine and placebo recipients were sampled on day 63 after the first injection. In its sample, this clone was seen once.

The J gene is TRBJ2-7, the V gene TRBV19; maybe TRBD2 (6 bases). The sequencing here drew on peripheral blood, taken in a trial of Ad26.COV2.S vaccine versus placebo. The receptor comes from a person aged 18-65 years who received the Ad26.COV2.S COVID-19 vaccine or a placebo. DNA of the CDR3: TGTGCCAGTAGTGCAGGGACTGCCTCCTACGAGCAGTACTTC. Residues: CASSAGTASYEQYF.